This entry lists 25 T cell receptor beta chains sequenced from one sample in a study of T-cell reconstitution after alpha-beta-depleted transplantation in children. For TCRbeta, the library was prepared with unique molecular identifiers. TCRdb re-called the PCR reads with MiXCR, one entry per CDR3 protein. This table holds about 900,000 distinct CDR3 sequences, about 29% found once. The sample consisted of PBMCs, mostly from graft donor cells, taken 360 days after TCRalphabeta/CD19-depleted stem cell transplant. The receptors come from a boy younger than two who had a stem cell transplant for SCID, so the T cells may come from the graft donor.

This clonotype was seen a few times. The gene calls are TRBV12-3 or TRBV12-4 and TRBJ1-1; possible D gene TRBD1, 6 bases. Deletions cut 7 bases from V and 1 base from J, with 16 bases between. The length of the CDR3 is 15 residues. As DNA, the CDR3 is TGTGCCAGCACCATCGGGGGCCCCTCGAACACTGAAGCTTTCTTT. Its translation: CASTIGGPSNTEAFF.

Only a few counts were recorded for this clonotype. V gene TRBV7-2 combines with J gene TRBJ2-1, with D maybe TRBD2 (6 bases). Trimming pared 5 bases from V and 4 bases from J, leaving 15 bases between. Germline lookup yields CDR1 SGHTA and CDR2 FQGNSA. This CDR3 spans 15 amino acids. Written as DNA, the CDR3 is TGTGCCAGCAGCATCAGGACTACTACTTACAATGAGCAGTTCTTC. It specifies CASSIRTTTYNEQFF. Looking up the rest from reference TRBV7-2 and TRBJ2-1 gives the full variable domain: GAGVSQSPSNKVTEKGKDVELRCDPISGHTALYWYRQSLGQGLEFLIYFQGNSAPDKSGLPSDRFSAERTGGSVSTLTIQRTQQEDSAVYLCASSIRTTTYNEQFFGPGTRLTVL.

The table lists this clonotype with a few counts. The chain joins TRBV6-5 to TRBJ1-4; 8 bases fit TRBD1. Germline CDR1 MNHEY, CDR2 SVGAGI. CDR3 size: 14 residues. After removal of 5 bases from V and 10 bases from J, the junction contained 9 bases not matched to a gene. The CDR3 is CASSTRTGNGKLFF. CDR3 DNA: TGTGCCAGCAGTACGCGGACAGGGAACGGAAAACTGTTTTTT.

This clonotype has just a few counts. This sequence joins TRBV5-1 and TRBJ1-2; 7 nucleotides align to TRBD1. The length of the CDR3 is 15 residues. After removal of 3 bases from V and 3 bases from J, the junction contained 8 bases not matched to a gene. Germline V gene lookup returns CDR1 SGHRS and CDR2 YFSETQ. For the CDR3, the DNA is TGCGCCAGCAGCTCTACAGGGGTAAAAGACTATGGCTACACCTTC. Encoded protein: CASSSTGVKDYGYTF. The entire variable domain, with the rest obtained from reference TRBV5-1 and TRBJ1-2, is as follows: KAGVTQTPRYLIKTRGQQVTLSCSPISGHRSVSWYQQTPGQGLQFLFEYFSETQRNKGNFPGRFSGRQFSNSRSEMNVSTLELGDSALYLCASSSTGVKDYGYTFGSGTRLTVV.

This clonotype was seen more than once but under ten times. The V call is TRBV7-9, the J call TRBJ2-7, with D tentatively TRBD1 (5 bases). The CDR3 is 14 amino acids. V was cut by 2 bases and J by 2 bases, with 10 bases left in between. Germline-derived CDR1 and CDR2 are SEHNR and FQNEAQ (reference sequence). The CDR3 bases are TGTGCCAGCAGCTTATCTTCAGGGACCTACGAGCAGTACTTC. It yields the protein CASSLSSGTYEQYF.

This clonotype was found a few times. The CDR3 sequence is CASSLTRIAKNIQYF. The CDR3 region has the DNA TGTGCCAGCAGTCTGACAAGAATAGCCAAAAACATTCAGTACTTC. The rearrangement joins TRBV12-3 or TRBV12-4 to TRBJ2-4; no firm D call. Trimming took 5 bases from V and 0 from J, leaving 11 bases between them. The CDR3 has 15 amino acids.

The chain recombines TRBV6-1 with TRBJ2-1; 10 bases align to TRBD1. The ends lost 5 bases at V and 8 bases at J; junction bases unmatched: 6. CDR3 length: 14 residues. Germline CDR1 reads MNHNS; CDR2 reads SASEGT. CDR3 bases: TGTGCCAGCAGTATCGGGACAGGGGACCATGAGCAGTTCTTC. Its protein product is CASSIGTGDHEQFF.

This chain joins TRBV9 and TRBJ2-3; 7 bases are a match to TRBD2. V shed 0 bases and J 5 bases; nucleotides not matched to a gene: 6. In germline, CDR1 is SGDLS, CDR2 YYNGEE. The CDR3 totals 15 residues. CDR3 nucleotide sequence: TGTGCCAGCAGCGTAGGGGTGGCGGGGGAAGATACGCAGTATTTT. Its translation is CASSVGVAGEDTQYF.

The rearrangement links TRBV20-1 to TRBJ1-5; D not resolved. With 3 bases removed from V and 3 bases from J, the gap between germline ends came to 9 bases. The CDR3 is 13 amino acids. CDR1 is DFQATT and CDR2 is SNEGSKA in the germline V gene (reference sequence). The DNA of the CDR3 is TGCAGTGCTAGTGTCCAGGTCAATCAGCCCCAGCATTTT. Its translation: CSASVQVNQPQHF.

This clonotype was counted a few times. V gene TRBV5-5 combines with J gene TRBJ1-5; D call uncertain. CDR1 is SGHKS, CDR2 YYEKEE, per germline (reference sequence). The CDR3 sequence is 13 residues long. V gave up 1 base and J gave up 4 bases, with 6 bases separating them. Here the CDR3 reads CASSLLVNQPQHF. The CDR3 coding sequence is TGTGCCAGCAGCTTGTTGGTTAATCAGCCCCAGCATTTT.

This clonotype was seen a handful of times. V gene TRBV12-3 or TRBV12-4 combines with J gene TRBJ2-7; 9 bases are a match to TRBD1. The V gene end was trimmed by 6 bases and the J gene end by 2 bases; junction bases not matched to a gene: 8. The CDR3 is 15 residues long. CDR3 DNA sequence: TGTGCCAGCAGACGTGGGACAGGGATTCCCTACGAGCAGTACTTC. Translating gives CASRRGTGIPYEQYF.

The table lists this clonotype with many counts. The gene calls are TRBV5-6 and TRBJ1-2, with a weak D call TRBD1 (6 bases). Germline V gene data show CDR1 as SGHDT and CDR2 as YYEEEE. This CDR3 spans 15 amino acids. V dropped 1 base and J dropped 0 bases, with 10 bases sitting between them. CDR3 DNA sequence: TGTGCCAGCAGCTTGAGCGCAGGGGCTAACTATGGCTACACCTTC. As protein: CASSLSAGANYGYTF.

The chain joins TRBV4-1 to TRBJ1-1; TRBD1 is a possible D gene (5 bases). V was cut by 1 base and J by 4 bases, with 16 bases left in between. This CDR3 comprises 16 residues. Germline CDR1 is MGHRA and CDR2 is YSYEKL. CDR3 region: CASSQGTSPVGTEAFF. The CDR3 DNA is TGCGCCAGCAGCCAAGGGACAAGCCCTGTGGGCACTGAAGCTTTCTTT.

The V and J genes are TRBV10-3 and TRBJ2-2, with 9 nucleotides matching TRBD1. CDR1 and CDR2 (germline): ENHRY, SYGVKD. CDR3 length: 16 amino acids. V trimming: 2 bases; J trimming: 1 base; junction bases outside the gene matches: 2. The CDR3 here is CAISEQGQGNTGELFF. DNA of the CDR3: TGTGCCATCAGTGAGCAGGGACAGGGGAACACCGGGGAGCTGTTTTTT.

This clonotype has just a few counts. The genes are TRBV12-3 or TRBV12-4 and TRBJ2-3; a weak D match, TRBD2 (5 bases). The CDR3 is 13 residues long. V was clipped by 5 bases and J by 6 bases, with 12 bases between them. CDR3 nucleotide sequence: TGTGCCAGCAGTGCGGCCCGGGATGATACGCAGTATTTT. The encoded protein is CASSAARDDTQYF.

This clonotype was picked up a small number of times. V and J are TRBV7-9 and TRBJ1-2; tentatively, D is TRBD1 (6 bases). There are 16 residues in the CDR3. Germline lookup yields CDR1 SEHNR and CDR2 FQNEAQ (reference sequence). Trimming stripped 5 bases from V and 3 bases from J, with 19 bases between. The CDR3 protein is CASSPYKQGRDYGYTF. The CDR3 DNA sequence: TGTGCCAGCAGCCCTTATAAGCAGGGGAGGGACTATGGCTACACCTTC.

The chain recombines TRBV29-1 with TRBJ2-7; D is ambiguous. Trimming took 4 bases from V and 3 from J, leaving 10 bases between them. Germline-derived CDR1 and CDR2 are SQVTM and ANQGSEA. This CDR3 is built from 12 residues. The CDR3 DNA reads as TGCAGCGTTGGTGTGGGCAGCTACGAGCAGTACTTC. Translated, it gives CSVGVGSYEQYF.

Many counts were recorded for this clonotype. CDR3 region: CASSAVAGPYNEQFF. The CDR3 nucleotides read TGCGCCAGCAGCGCCGTAGCGGGGCCCTACAATGAGCAGTTCTTC. The rearrangement joins TRBV5-1 to TRBJ2-1, with TRBD2 matching 8 bases. The CDR3 has 15 residues. V was clipped by 4 bases and J by 2 bases; unmatched bases: 5. The germline gives CDR1 SGHRS, CDR2 YFSETQ.

The chain recombines TRBV20-1 with TRBJ2-1; perhaps TRBD2 as D (6 bases). Trimming pared 0 bases from V and 12 bases from J, leaving 21 bases between. Germline V lookup: CDR1 DFQATT, CDR2 SNEGSKA (reference sequence). The CDR3 is 15 residues long. The CDR3 DNA reads as TGCAGTGCTAGAGATATGGCAGGGAGGAGCCTGAGGCAGTTCTTC. Encoded protein: CSARDMAGRSLRQFF.

The chain joins TRBV28 to TRBJ2-7, with D perhaps being TRBD1 or TRBD2 (6 bases each). The ends were cut back, 7 bases at V and 0 bases at J, with 16 bases in the middle. The CDR3 sequence is 15 residues long. Germline CDR1 is MDHEN and CDR2 is SYDVKM. Here the CDR3 DNA reads TGTGCCAGCAAGACTGAAAGGGGGGCCTCCTACGAGCAGTACTTC. Encoded protein: CASKTERGASYEQYF.

The rearrangement uses TRBV27 and TRBJ2-1; D might be TRBD1 or TRBD2, each matching 6 bases. CDR1 is MNHEY and CDR2 is SMNVEV in the germline V gene (reference sequence). Deletions cut 3 bases from V and 10 bases from J, with 10 bases between. The CDR3 is 12 amino acids. For the CDR3, the DNA is TGTGCCAGCAGTTTCATGGGGGGCGAGCAGTTCTTC. Encoded protein: CASSFMGGEQFF.

This chain joins TRBV20-1 and TRBJ1-1, with 9 positions matching TRBD1. CDR1 is DFQATT, CDR2 SNEGSKA, per germline (reference sequence). Germline trimming cut 6 bases from V and 0 bases from J; bases unmatched to any gene: 11. CDR3 length: 16 amino acids. For the CDR3, the DNA is TGCAGTGCAAAACCCGGGACAGGGACGGTGAACACTGAAGCTTTCTTT. Translated: CSAKPGTGTVNTEAFF.

This clonotype was found a few times. The chain joins TRBV30 to TRBJ2-3; D not resolved. Germline V CDR1 and CDR2: GTSNPN, SVGIG (reference sequence). The CDR3 is made up of 14 amino acids. Trimming removed 6 bases from V and 0 bases from J, with 13 bases in between. In DNA form, the CDR3 reads TGTGCCTGCTTTAGCACCGGGAGCACAGATACGCAGTATTTT. The encoded protein is CACFSTGSTDTQYF.

This chain uses TRBV30 with TRBJ2-1; D not certain. CDR1 GTSNPN and CDR2 SVGIG come from the germline V gene (reference sequence). Trimming pared 3 bases from V and 3 bases from J, leaving 9 bases between. The CDR3 is made up of 13 amino acids. CDR3 sequence: CAWSFDGYNEQFF. CDR3 nucleotide sequence: TGTGCCTGGAGCTTCGACGGCTACAATGAGCAGTTCTTC.

This clonotype appeared once. The rearrangement joins TRBV20-1 to TRBJ2-3; possibly TRBD2 for D (6 bases). Per the germline V gene, CDR1 is DFQATT and CDR2 is SNEGSKA (reference sequence). The CDR3 contains 14 residues. Deletions cut 3 bases from V and 2 bases from J, with 12 bases between. The CDR3 region is CSASVAAFTDTQYF. DNA for the CDR3: TGCAGTGCTAGTGTAGCGGCCTTCACAGATACGCAGTATTTT.